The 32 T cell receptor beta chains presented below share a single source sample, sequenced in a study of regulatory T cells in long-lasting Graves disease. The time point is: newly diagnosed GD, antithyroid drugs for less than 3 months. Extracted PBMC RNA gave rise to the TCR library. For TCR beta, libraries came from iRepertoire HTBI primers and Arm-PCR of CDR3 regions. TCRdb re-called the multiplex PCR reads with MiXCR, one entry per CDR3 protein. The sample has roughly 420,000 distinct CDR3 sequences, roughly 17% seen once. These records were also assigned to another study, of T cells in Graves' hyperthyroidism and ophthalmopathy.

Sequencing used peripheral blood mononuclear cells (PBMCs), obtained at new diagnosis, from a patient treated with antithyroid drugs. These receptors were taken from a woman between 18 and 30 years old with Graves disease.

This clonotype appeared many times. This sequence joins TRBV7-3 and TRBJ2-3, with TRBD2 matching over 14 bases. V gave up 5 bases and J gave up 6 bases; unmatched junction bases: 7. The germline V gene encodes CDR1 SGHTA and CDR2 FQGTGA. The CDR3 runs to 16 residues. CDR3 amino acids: CASSIGTSGRWDTQYF. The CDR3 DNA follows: TGTGCCAGCAGCATCGGGACTAGCGGGAGATGGGATACGCAGTATTTT.

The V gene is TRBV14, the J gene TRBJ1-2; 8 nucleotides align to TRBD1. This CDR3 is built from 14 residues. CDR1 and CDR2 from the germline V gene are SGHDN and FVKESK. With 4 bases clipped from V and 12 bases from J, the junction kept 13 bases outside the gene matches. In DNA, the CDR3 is TGTGCCAGCAGCCCTGTCTGGGGGGACAGGATCCACACCTTC. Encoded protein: CASSPVWGDRIHTF.

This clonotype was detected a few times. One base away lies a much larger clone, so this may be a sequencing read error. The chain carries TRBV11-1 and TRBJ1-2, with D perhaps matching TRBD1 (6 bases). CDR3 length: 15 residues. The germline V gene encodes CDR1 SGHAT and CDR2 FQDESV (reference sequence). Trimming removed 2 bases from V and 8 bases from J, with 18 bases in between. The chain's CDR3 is CASSLPTDGGLGYTF. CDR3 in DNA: TGTGCCAGCAGCTTACCGACTGACGGGGGGCTCGGCTACACCTTC.

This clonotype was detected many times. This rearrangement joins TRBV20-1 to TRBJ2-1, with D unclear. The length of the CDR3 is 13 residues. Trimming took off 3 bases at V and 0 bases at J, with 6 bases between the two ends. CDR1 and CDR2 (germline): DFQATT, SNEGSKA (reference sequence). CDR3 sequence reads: CSASQSSYNEQFF. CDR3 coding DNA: TGCAGTGCTAGCCAGAGCTCCTACAATGAGCAGTTCTTC.

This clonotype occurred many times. The DNA of the CDR3 is TGTGCCAGCAGTTTATTTCTCGCGGGAGGCTACGAGCAGTACTTC. Translating gives CASSLFLAGGYEQYF. The chain combines TRBV28 with TRBJ2-7; 8 bases match TRBD2. The V gene end was trimmed by 1 base and the J gene end by 3 bases; junction bases not matched to a gene: 5. CDR1 MDHEN and CDR2 SYDVKM come from the germline V gene. This CDR3 comprises 15 residues.

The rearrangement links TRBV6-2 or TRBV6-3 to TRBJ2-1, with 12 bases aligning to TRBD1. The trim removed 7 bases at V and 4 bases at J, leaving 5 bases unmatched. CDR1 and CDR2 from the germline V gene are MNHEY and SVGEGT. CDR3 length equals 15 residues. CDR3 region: CASIRDRGLYNEQFF. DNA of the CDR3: TGTGCCAGCATTAGGGACAGGGGGCTTTACAATGAGCAGTTCTTC.

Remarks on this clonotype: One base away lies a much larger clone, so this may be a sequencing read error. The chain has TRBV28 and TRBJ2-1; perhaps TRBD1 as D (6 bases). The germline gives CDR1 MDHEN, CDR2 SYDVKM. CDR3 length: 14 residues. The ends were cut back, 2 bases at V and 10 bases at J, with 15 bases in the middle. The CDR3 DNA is TGTGCCAGCAGTTTAATACAGGGTAACTACGAGCAGTTCTTC. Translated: CASSLIQGNYEQFF.

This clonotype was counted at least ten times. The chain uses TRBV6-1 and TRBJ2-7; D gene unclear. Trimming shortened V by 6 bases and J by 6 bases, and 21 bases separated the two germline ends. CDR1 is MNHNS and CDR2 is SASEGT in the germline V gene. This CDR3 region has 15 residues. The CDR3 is CASSPADLLYREQYF. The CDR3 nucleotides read TGTGCCAGCAGCCCGGCCGACTTACTTTACCGCGAGCAGTACTTC.

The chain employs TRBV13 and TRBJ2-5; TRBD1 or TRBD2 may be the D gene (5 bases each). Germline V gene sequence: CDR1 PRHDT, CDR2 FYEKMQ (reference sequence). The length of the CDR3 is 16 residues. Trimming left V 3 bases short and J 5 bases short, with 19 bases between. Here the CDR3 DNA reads TGTGCCAGCAGCTTTAATGGGGGAGCGGTTGGGGAGACCCAGTACTTC. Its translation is CASSFNGGAVGETQYF. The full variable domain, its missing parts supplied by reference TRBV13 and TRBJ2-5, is AAGVIQSPRHLIKEKRETATLKCYPIPRHDTVYWYQQGPGQDPQFLISFYEKMQSDKGSIPDRFSAQQFSDYHSELNMSSLELGDSALYFCASSFNGGAVGETQYFGPGTRLLVL.

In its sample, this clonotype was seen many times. The CDR3 DNA is TGTGCCAGCAGCTTCTTCGCCGATAACACCGGGGAGCTGTTTTTT. Encoded protein: CASSFFADNTGELFF. The V and J genes are TRBV7-9 and TRBJ2-2; unclear D gene. Trimming cost V 3 bases and J 2 bases, with 10 bases left between them. Germline CDR1 reads SEHNR; CDR2 reads FQNEAQ (reference sequence). This CDR3 has 15 amino acids.

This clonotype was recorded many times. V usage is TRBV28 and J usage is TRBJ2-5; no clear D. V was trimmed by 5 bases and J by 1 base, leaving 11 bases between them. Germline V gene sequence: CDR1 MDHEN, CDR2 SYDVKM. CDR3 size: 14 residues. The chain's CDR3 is CASSPDKIQETQYF. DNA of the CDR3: TGTGCCAGCAGTCCCGACAAGATCCAAGAGACCCAGTACTTC.

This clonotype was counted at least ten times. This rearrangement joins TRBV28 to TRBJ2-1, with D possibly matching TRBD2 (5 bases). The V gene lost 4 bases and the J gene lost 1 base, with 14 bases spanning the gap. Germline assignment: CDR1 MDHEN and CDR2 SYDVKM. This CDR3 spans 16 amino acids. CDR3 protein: CASSSRIWTSYNEQFF. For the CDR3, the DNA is TGTGCCAGCAGTTCGAGGATCTGGACTTCCTACAATGAGCAGTTCTTC.

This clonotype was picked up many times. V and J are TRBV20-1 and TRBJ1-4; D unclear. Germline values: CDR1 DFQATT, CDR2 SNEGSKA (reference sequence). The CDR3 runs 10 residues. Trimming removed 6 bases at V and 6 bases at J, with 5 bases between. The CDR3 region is CSARYEKLFF. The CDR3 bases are TGCAGTGCACGTTATGAAAAACTGTTTTTT.

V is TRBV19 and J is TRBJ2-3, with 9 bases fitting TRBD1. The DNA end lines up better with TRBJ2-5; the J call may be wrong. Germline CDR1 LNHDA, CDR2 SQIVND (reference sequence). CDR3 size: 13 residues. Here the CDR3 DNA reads TGTGCCACTGCACAGGGGGCCCGAGAGACCCAGTACTTC. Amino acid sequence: CATAQGARETQYF.

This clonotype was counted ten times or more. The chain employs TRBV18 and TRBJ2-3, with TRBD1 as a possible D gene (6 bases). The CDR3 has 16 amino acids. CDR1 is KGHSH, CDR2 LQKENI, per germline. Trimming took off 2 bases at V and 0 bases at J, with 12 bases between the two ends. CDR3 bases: TGTGCCAGCTCACCATATCACAGGGCCAGCACAGATACGCAGTATTTT. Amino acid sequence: CASSPYHRASTDTQYF.

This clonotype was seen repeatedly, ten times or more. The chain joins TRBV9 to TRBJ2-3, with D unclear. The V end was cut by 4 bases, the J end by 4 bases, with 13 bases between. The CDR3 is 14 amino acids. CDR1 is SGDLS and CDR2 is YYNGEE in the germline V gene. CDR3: CASSPRVKSDTQYF. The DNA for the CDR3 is TGTGCCAGCAGCCCAAGGGTTAAATCAGATACGCAGTATTTT.

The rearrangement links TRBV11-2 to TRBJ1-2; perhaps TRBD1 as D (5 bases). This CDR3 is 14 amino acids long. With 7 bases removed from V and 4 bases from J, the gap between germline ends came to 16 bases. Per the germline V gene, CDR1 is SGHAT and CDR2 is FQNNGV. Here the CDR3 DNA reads TGTGCCAGCACAAGACAGCTATCCACCTATGGCTACACCTTC. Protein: CASTRQLSTYGYTF. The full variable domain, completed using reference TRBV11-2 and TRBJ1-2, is EAGVAQSPRYKIIEKRQSVAFWCNPISGHATLYWYQQILGQGPKLLIQFQNNGVVDDSQLPKDRFSAERLKGVDSTLKIQPAKLEDSAVYLCASTRQLSTYGYTFGSGTRLTVV.

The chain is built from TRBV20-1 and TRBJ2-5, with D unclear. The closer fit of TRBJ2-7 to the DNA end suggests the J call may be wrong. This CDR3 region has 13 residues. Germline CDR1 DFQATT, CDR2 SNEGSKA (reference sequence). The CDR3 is CSANDDSNYEQYF. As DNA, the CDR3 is TGCAGTGCCAACGATGATTCAAACTACGAGCAGTACTTC.

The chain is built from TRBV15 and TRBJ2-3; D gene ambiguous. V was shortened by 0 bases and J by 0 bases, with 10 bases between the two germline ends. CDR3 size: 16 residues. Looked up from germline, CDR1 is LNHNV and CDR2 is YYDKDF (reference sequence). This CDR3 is CATSRDSLVSTDTQYF. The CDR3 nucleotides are TGTGCCACCAGCAGAGATAGCCTAGTAAGCACAGATACGCAGTATTTT.

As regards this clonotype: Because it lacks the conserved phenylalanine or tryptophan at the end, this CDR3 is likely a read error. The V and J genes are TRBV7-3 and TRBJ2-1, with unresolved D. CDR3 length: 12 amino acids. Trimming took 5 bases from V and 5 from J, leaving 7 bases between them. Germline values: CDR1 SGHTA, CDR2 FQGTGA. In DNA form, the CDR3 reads TGTGCCAGCAGCCTGCTGGACAATGAGCAGTTCTCC. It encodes CASSLLDNEQFS.

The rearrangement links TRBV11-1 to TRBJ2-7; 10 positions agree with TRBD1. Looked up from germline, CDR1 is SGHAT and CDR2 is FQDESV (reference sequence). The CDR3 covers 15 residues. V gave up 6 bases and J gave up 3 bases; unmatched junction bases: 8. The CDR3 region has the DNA TGTGCCAGCAGTGATGAAAGGACAGGGGGCTACGAGCAGTACTTC. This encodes CASSDERTGGYEQYF.

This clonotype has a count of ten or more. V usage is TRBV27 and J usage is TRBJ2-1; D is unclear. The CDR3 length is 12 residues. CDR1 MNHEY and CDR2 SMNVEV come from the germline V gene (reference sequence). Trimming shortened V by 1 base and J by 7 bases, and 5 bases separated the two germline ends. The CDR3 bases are TGTGCCAGCAGTTTATACGGGAATGAGCAGTTCTTC. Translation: CASSLYGNEQFF.

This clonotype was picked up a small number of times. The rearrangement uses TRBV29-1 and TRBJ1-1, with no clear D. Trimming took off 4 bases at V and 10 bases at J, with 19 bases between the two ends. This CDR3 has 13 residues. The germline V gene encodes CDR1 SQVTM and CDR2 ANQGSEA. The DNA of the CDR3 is TGCAGCGTTGCCCAATTCGTGGAGGGAGGAGCTTTCTTT. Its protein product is CSVAQFVEGGAFF.

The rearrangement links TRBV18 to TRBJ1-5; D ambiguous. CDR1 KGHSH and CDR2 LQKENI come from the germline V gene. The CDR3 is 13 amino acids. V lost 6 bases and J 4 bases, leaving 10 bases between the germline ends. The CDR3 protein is CASSSLDNQPQHF. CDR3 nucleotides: TGTGCCAGCTCCAGTTTGGATAATCAGCCCCAGCATTTT.

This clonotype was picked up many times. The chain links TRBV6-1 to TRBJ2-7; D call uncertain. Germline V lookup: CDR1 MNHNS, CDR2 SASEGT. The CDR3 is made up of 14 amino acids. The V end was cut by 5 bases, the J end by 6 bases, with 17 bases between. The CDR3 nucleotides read TGTGCCAGCAGTACGGTCGGATTAAGGGCCGAGCAGTACTTC. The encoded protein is CASSTVGLRAEQYF.

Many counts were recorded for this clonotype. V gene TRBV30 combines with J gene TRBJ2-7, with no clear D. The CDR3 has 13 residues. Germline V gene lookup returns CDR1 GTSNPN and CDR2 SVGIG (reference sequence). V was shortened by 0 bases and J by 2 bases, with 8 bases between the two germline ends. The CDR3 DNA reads TGTGCCTGGAGTGTTTCCTCAGCCTACGAGCAGTACTTC. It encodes CAWSVSSAYEQYF.

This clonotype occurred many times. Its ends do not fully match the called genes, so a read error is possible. The CDR3 DNA sequence: TGTGCCAGCAGCTTGGCCAGGGGGGAAGAGATCCAGTACTTC. Protein product: CASSLARGEEIQYF. The V gene is TRBV7-2, the J gene TRBJ2-5, with D tentatively TRBD1 (7 bases). Germline CDR1 is SGHTA and CDR2 is FQGNSA. The CDR3 spans 14 residues.

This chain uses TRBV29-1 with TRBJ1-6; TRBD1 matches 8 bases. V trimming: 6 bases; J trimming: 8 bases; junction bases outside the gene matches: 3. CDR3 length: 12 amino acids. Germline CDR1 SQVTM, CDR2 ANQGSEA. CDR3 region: CSVQTGDSPLHF. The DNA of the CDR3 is TGCAGCGTCCAGACAGGGGATTCACCCCTCCACTTT.

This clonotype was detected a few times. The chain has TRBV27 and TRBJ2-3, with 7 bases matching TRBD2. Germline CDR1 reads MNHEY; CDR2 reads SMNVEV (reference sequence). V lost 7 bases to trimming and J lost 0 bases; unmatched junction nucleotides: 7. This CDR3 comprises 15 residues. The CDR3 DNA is TGTGCCAGCATGATTCTAGCGGCCAGCACAGATACGCAGTATTTT. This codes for CASMILAASTDTQYF.

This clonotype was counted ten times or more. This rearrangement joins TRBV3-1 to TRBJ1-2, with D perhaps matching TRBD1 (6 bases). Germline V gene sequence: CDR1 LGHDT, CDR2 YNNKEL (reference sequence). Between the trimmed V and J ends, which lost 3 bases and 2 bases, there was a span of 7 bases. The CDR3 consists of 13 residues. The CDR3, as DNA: TGTGCCAGCAGCCAGCAGGGGAACTATGGCTACACCTTC. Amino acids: CASSQQGNYGYTF. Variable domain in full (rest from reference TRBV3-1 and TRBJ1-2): DTAVSQTPKYLVTQMGNDKSIKCEQNLGHDTMYWYKQDSKKFLKIMFSYNNKELIINETVPNRFSPKSPDKAHLNLHINSLELGDSAVYFCASSQQGNYGYTFGSGTRLTVV.

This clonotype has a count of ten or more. CDR3 region: CASSTSGVYNEQFF. The CDR3 DNA reads TGTGCCAGCAGTACTAGCGGGGTCTACAATGAGCAGTTCTTC. This chain connects TRBV12-3 or TRBV12-4 to TRBJ2-1; 10 nucleotides line up with TRBD2. CDR3 length equals 14 residues. V lost 5 bases to trimming and J lost 3 bases; unmatched junction nucleotides: 1.

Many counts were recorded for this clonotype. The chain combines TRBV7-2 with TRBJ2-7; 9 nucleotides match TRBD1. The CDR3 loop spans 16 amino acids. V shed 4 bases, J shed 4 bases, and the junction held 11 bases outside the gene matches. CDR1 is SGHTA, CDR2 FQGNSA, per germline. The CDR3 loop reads CASSSMLGQGSYEQYF. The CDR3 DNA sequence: TGTGCCAGCAGCTCCATGCTAGGACAGGGGTCTTACGAGCAGTACTTC.